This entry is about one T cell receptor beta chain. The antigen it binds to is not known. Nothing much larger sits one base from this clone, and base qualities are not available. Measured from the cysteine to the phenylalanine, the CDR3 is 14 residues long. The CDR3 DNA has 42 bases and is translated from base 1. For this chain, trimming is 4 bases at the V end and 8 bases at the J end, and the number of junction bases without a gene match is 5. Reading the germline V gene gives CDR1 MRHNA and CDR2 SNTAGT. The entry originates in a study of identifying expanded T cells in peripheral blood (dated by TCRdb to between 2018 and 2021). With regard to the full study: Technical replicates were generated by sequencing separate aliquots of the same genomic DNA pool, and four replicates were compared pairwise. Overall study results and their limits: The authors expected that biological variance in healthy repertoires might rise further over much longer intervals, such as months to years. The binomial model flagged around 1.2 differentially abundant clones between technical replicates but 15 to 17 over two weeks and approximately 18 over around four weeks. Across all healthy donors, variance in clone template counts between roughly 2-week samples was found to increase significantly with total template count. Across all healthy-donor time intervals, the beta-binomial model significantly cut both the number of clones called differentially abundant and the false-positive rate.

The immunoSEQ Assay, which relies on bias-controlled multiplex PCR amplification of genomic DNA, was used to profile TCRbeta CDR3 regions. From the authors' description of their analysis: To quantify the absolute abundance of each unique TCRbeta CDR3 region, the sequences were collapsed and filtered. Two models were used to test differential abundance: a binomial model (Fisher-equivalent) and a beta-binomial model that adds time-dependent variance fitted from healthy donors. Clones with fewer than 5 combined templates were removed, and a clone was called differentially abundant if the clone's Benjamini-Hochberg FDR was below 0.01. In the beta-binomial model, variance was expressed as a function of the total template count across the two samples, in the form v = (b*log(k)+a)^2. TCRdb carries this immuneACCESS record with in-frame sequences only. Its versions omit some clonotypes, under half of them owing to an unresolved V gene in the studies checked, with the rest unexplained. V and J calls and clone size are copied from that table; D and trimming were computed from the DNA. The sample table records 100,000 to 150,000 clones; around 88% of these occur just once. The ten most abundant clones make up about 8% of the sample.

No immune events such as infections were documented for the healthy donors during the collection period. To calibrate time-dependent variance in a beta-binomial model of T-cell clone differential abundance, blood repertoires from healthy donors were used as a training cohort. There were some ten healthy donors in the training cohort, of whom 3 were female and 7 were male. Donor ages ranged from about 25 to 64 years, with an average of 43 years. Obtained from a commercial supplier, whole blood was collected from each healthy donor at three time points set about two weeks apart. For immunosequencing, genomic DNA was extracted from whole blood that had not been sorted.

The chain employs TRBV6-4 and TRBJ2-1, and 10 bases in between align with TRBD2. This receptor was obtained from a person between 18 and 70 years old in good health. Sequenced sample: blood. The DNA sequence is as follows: TGTGCCAGCAGTGGACGAGCGGGGGGGGATGAGCAGTTCTTC. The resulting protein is CASSGRAGGDEQFF.